These 13 T cell receptor beta chains were sequenced from one sample in a study of shared clonotypes between healthy human individuals. The table came from immunoSEQ multiplex PCR; TCRdb's copy has only in-frame clones and leaves some out. Of approximately 1.5 million clones listed, approximately 98.5% are singletons. Sequencing used naive CD4+ T cells sorted from blood. Subset specified: CD45RA+ positively selected. The source of these receptors is a man aged 30 to 39 in good health.

The sample holds one count of this clone. This chain joins TRBV10-3 and TRBJ2-1; 13 nucleotides match TRBD2. The CDR3 totals 16 residues. Germline V gene data show CDR1 as ENHRY and CDR2 as SYGVKD. The ends lost 3 bases at V and 9 bases at J; junction bases unmatched: 8. The CDR3 DNA sequence: TGTGCCATCAGTGATGGACTAGCGGGGGCGGTAACTGAGCAGTTCTTC. This translates into CAISDGLAGAVTEQFF.

The chain joins TRBV7-9 to TRBJ2-5; the match to TRBD2 covers 8 bases. The germline V gene has CDR1 SEHNR and CDR2 FQNEAQ (reference sequence). This CDR3 is built from 17 residues. Losses at the gene ends were 1 base for V and 5 bases for J; bases not matched to a gene: 12. CDR3 amino acids: CASSLDGTRIWRETQYF. For the CDR3, the DNA is TGTGCCAGCAGCTTAGATGGGACTAGAATTTGGCGTGAGACCCAGTACTTC.

Written as DNA, the CDR3 is TGCGCCAGCAGCTTGTTGGGCGGGAGAGGCAATGAGCAGTTCTTC. This sequence encodes CASSLLGGRGNEQFF. This chain uses TRBV5-1 with TRBJ2-1, with 7 bases fitting TRBD2. The V and J ends lost 1 base and 6 bases, in that order; junction bases with no gene match: 7. Germline assignment: CDR1 SGHRS and CDR2 YFSETQ. The CDR3 has 15 residues.

The rearrangement joins TRBV4-3 to TRBJ1-4; 10 nucleotides align to TRBD1. Germline assignment: CDR1 LGHNA and CDR2 YSLEER. The CDR3 is 15 residues long. V shed 4 bases, J shed 8 bases, and the junction held 7 bases outside the gene matches. This CDR3 reads CASSPRDRGDEKLFF. CDR3 DNA: TGCGCCAGCAGCCCGCGGGACAGGGGAGACGAAAAACTGTTTTTT.

V is TRBV5-1 and J is TRBJ2-3, with D unclear. CDR3 length: 15 amino acids. Germline V gene lookup returns CDR1 SGHRS and CDR2 YFSETQ. The V end lost 0 bases, the J end lost 1 base, and 9 bases lay between the germline ends. Here the CDR3 reads CASSLAWDRTDTQYF. Written as DNA, the CDR3 is TGCGCCAGCAGCTTGGCGTGGGATCGCACAGATACGCAGTATTTT.

The rearrangement joins TRBV5-1 to TRBJ1-1; 9 bases map to TRBD1. The junction had 5 bases not matched to a gene; V was cut back by 1 base and J by 7 bases. The V gene's germline CDR1 is SGHRS and CDR2 YFSETQ. The CDR3 extends over 14 amino acids. CDR3 in amino acids: CASSLLQGAVEAFF. The CDR3 nucleotides read TGCGCCAGCAGCTTGTTACAGGGGGCGGTTGAAGCTTTCTTT.

The chain uses TRBV28 and TRBJ1-2, with D unclear. This CDR3 comprises 13 residues. Trimming took off 5 bases at V and 7 bases at J, with 14 bases between the two ends. CDR1 is MDHEN, CDR2 SYDVKM, per germline. CDR3 region: CASSNPPPSGYTF. For the CDR3, the DNA is TGTGCCAGCAGTAATCCCCCTCCCAGTGGCTACACCTTC.

This chain uses TRBV19 with TRBJ1-1; 7 bases fit TRBD1. The CDR3 loop spans 16 amino acids. J was trimmed by 0 bases and V by 4 bases; bases with no gene match: 8. Germline V gene lookup returns CDR1 LNHDA and CDR2 SQIVND (reference sequence). The CDR3 coding sequence is TGTGCCAGTAGTAGGGGACAGACGGCCATGAACACTGAAGCTTTCTTT. As protein: CASSRGQTAMNTEAFF.

V usage is TRBV7-8 and J usage is TRBJ2-7; 12 bases match TRBD2. Germline CDR1 is SGHVS and CDR2 is FQNEAQ. The junction had 15 bases not matched to a gene; V was cut back by 8 bases and J by 4 bases. CDR3 size: 17 residues. Written as DNA, the CDR3 is TGTGCCAGCGGATATATAACGGGACTAGCGGGCGGGTACGAGCAGTACTTC. This translates into CASGYITGLAGGYEQYF.

This chain joins TRBV7-8 and TRBJ2-1, with 11 bases fitting TRBD2. Germline V gene lookup returns CDR1 SGHVS and CDR2 FQNEAQ. The junction had 6 bases not matched to a gene; V was cut back by 2 bases and J by 6 bases. This CDR3 comprises 16 residues. The CDR3 loop reads CASSLSGLAGFNEQFF. CDR3 DNA sequence: TGTGCCAGCAGCTTAAGTGGACTAGCGGGTTTCAATGAGCAGTTCTTC.

This clone was seen a single time. The J gene is TRBJ1-2, the V gene TRBV9; perhaps TRBD1 as D (5 bases). This CDR3 is built from 16 residues. V was pared by 0 bases and J by 1 base, with 13 bases between. The germline CDR1 and CDR2 sequences are SGDLS and YYNGEE. This chain's CDR3 is CASSVASIGVNYGYTF. The CDR3 DNA reads as TGTGCCAGCAGCGTAGCTAGTATAGGGGTTAACTATGGCTACACCTTC. The full variable domain, in which reference TRBV9 and TRBJ1-2 provide the parts outside the CDR3, is DSGVTQTPKHLITATGQRVTLRCSPRSGDLSVYWYQQSLDQGLQFLIQYYNGEERAKGNILERFSAQQFPDLHSELNLSSLELGDSALYFCASSVASIGVNYGYTFGSGTRLTVV.

This chain links TRBV19 with TRBJ1-1, with a tentative D call TRBD1 (5 bases). The CDR3 spans 14 residues. From germline, CDR1 is LNHDA and CDR2 SQIVND (reference sequence). V was trimmed by 5 bases and J by 0 bases, leaving 10 bases between them. CDR3 sequence: CASSSNRMNTEAFF. The CDR3 DNA reads as TGTGCCAGTAGTTCAAACAGGATGAACACTGAAGCTTTCTTT.

V and J are TRBV5-5 and TRBJ1-5; 9 positions agree with TRBD1. The V and J ends lost 4 bases and 5 bases, in that order; junction bases with no gene match: 7. The CDR3 length is 15 residues. Germline CDR1 SGHKS, CDR2 YYEKEE (reference sequence). The CDR3, as DNA: TGTGCCAGCAGCCCCGGGACAGGGACCCATCAGCCCCAGCATTTT. Translating it yields CASSPGTGTHQPQHF.